The 4 T cell receptor beta chains in this list originate from one sample, sequenced in a study of PD-1 blockade in classical Hodgkin lymphoma (dated by TCRdb to between 2020 and 2021). The protocol used for the library was the immunoSEQ multiplex PCR assay. The table was pulled from immuneACCESS by TCRdb, which kept in-frame rearrangements only. Such tables lose some clones; where checked, under half of the loss comes from unresolved V genes, and the rest has no known cause. The sample includes approximately 29,000 clones, with around 80% observed a single time. The ten biggest clones cover around 0.62% of the sample. The sample's time point label is to be understood as: cycle 4 day 1 (C4D1), after less than 7 weeks of nivolumab. Every trial patient had relapsed following autologous stem cell transplantation, and prior brentuximab vedotin exposure was what differed among cohorts A, B and C. Magnetic negative selection with a Miltenyi CD4+ T cell isolation kit was used to purify CD4+ T cells from thawed PBMCs.

Sequenced material: CD4+ T cells from blood, taken before the fourth cycle of nivolumab. These receptors all stem from a human donor with classical Hodgkin lymphoma.

V gene TRBV11-3 combines with J gene TRBJ2-1, with D unresolved. The CDR3 sequence is 13 residues long. Trimming left V 1 base short and J 8 bases short, with 9 bases between. From germline, CDR1 is SGHNT and CDR2 YENEEA. The CDR3 is CASSLAGGHEQFF. The CDR3 DNA is TGTGCCAGCAGCTTAGCCGGTGGGCATGAGCAGTTCTTC.

This clone was observed once. DNA for the CDR3: TGTGCCATCAGTCCTGGGACCGCAATGGTTGCTTTCTTT. It codes for CAISPGTAMVAFF. The chain carries TRBV10-3 and TRBJ1-1; D is possibly TRBD1 (5 bases). This CDR3 is built from 13 residues. Trimming took 5 bases from V and 11 from J, leaving 18 bases between them. CDR1 ENHRY and CDR2 SYGVKD come from the germline V gene.

The V and J genes are TRBV6-6 and TRBJ1-3; D is uncertain. CDR3 length equals 15 residues. Germline V gene sequence: CDR1 MNHNY, CDR2 SVGAGI (reference sequence). The ends were cut back, 7 bases at V and 0 bases at J, with 13 bases in the middle. The CDR3 nucleotides are TGTGCCAGCACACTCGGACGGAACTCTGGAAACACCATATATTTT. Its protein is CASTLGRNSGNTIYF.

V and J are TRBV6-5 and TRBJ1-2; 9 bases match TRBD1. The CDR3 runs to 15 residues. Germline V lookup: CDR1 MNHEY, CDR2 SVGAGI. V was clipped by 4 bases and J by 4 bases; unmatched bases: 7. This CDR3 is CASSLQGASPYGYTF. The CDR3 bases are TGTGCCAGCAGTTTACAGGGGGCTAGTCCCTATGGCTACACCTTC.